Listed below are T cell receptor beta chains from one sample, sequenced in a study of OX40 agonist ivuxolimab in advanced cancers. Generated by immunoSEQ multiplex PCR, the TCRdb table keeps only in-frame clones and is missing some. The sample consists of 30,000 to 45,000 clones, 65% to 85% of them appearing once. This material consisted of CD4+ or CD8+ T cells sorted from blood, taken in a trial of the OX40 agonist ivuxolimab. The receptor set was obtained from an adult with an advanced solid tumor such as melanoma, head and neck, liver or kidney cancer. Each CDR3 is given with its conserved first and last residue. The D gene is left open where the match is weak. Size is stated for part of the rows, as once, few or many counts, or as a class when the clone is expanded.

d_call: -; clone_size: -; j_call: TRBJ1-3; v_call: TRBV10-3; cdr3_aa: CATQTVGGNTIYF; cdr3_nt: TGCGCCACCCAAACCGTGGGTGGAAACACCATATATTTT
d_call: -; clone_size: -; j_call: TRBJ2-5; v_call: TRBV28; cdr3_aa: CASSPISGRETQYF; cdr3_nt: TGTGCCAGCAGCCCAATTAGCGGACGAGAGACCCAGTACTTC
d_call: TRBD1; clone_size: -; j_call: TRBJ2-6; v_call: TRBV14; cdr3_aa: CASSRDSTFGGANVLTF; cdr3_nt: TGTGCCAGCAGCCGGGACAGCACCTTTGGAGGGGCCAACGTCCTGACTTTC
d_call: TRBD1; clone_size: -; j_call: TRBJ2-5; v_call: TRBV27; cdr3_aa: CASSFGTGGRETQYF; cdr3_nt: TGTGCCAGCAGTTTTGGGACAGGGGGCCGGGAGACCCAGTACTTC
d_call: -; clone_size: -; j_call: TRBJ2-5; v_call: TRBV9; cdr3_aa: CASSVGGRQETQYF; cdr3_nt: TGTGCCAGCAGCGTAGGGGGGCGTCAAGAGACCCAGTACTTC
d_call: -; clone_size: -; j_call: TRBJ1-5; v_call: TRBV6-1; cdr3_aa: CASSGGSGGNQPQHF; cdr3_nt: TGTGCCAGCAGTGGCGGGTCGGGAGGCAATCAGCCCCAGCATTTT
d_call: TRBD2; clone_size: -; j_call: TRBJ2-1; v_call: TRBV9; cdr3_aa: CASSVGRGGHYNEQFF; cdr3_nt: TGTGCCAGCAGCGTAGGGCGGGGGGGTCACTACAATGAGCAGTTCTTC
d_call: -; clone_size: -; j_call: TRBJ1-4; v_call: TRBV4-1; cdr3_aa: CASSQATNEKLFF; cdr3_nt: TGCGCCAGCAGCCAAGCAACTAATGAAAAACTGTTTTTT
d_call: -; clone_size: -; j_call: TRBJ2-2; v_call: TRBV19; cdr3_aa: CASSSDTNTGELFF; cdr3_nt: TGTGCCAGTAGTAGCGACACGAACACCGGGGAGCTGTTTTTT
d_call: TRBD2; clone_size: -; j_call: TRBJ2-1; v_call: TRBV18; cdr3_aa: CASSPPTGGPNEQFF; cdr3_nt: TGTGCCAGCTCACCACCGACGGGGGGGCCGAATGAGCAGTTCTTC
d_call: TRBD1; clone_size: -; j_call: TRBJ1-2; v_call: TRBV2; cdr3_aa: CASRGTGGPLYGYTF; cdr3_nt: TGTGCCAGCAGGGGGACAGGGGGTCCTCTCTATGGCTACACCTTC
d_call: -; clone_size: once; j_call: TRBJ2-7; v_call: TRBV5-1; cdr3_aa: CASSLSVLRYEQYF; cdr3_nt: TGCGCCAGCAGTCTCTCAGTGCTGAGGTACGAGCAGTACTTC
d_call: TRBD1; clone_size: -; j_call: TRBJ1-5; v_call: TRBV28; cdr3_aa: CASTPAGQGANQPQHF; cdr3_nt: TGTGCCAGCACTCCCGCCGGGCAGGGGGCCAATCAGCCCCAGCATTTT
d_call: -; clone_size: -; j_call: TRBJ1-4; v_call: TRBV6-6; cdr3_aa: CASSYGTGAEKLFF; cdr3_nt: TGTGCCAGCAGTTACGGGACTGGCGCTGAAAAACTGTTTTTT
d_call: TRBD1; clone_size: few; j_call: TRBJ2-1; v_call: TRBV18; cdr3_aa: CASSPRLSGTGAYNEQFF; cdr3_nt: TGTGCCAGCTCACCAAGGTTAAGTGGGACAGGGGCATACAATGAGCAGTTCTTC
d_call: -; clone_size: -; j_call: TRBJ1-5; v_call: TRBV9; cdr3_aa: CASSVGGENYQPQHF; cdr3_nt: TGTGCCAGCAGCGTGGGGGGGGAGAATTATCAGCCCCAGCATTTT
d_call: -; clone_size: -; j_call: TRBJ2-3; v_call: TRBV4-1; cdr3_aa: CASSQDPTLTDTQYF; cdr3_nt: TGCGCCAGCAGCCAAGATCCGACACTCACAGATACGCAGTATTTT
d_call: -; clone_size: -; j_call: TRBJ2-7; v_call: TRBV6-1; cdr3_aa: CASSVSGTSGYEQYF; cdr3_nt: TGTGCCAGCAGTGTTTCCGGGACAAGCGGGTACGAGCAGTACTTC
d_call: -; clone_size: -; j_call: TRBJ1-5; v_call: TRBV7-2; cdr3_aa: CASSSQGIQPQHF; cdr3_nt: TGTGCCAGCAGCTCACAGGGAATTCAGCCCCAGCATTTT
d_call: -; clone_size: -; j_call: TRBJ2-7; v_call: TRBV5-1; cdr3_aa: CASSLTTYEQYF; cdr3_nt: TGCGCCAGCAGCTTGACAACCTACGAGCAGTACTTC
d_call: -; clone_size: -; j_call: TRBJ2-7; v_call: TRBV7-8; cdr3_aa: CASSPSINEQYF; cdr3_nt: TGTGCCAGCAGCCCCTCGATCAACGAGCAGTACTTC
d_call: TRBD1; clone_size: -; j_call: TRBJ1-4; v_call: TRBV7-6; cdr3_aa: CASSSTPGQGGEKLFF; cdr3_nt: TGTGCCAGCAGCTCAACCCCGGGACAGGGGGGGGAAAAACTGTTTTTT
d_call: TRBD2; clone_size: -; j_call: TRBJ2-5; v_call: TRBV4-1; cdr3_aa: CASSPKAGVGETQYF; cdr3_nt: TGCGCCAGCAGCCCAAAAGCGGGGGTAGGAGAGACCCAGTACTTC
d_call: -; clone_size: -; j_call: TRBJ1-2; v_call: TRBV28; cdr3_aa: CASSYPGRGRPYTF; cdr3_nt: TGTGCCAGCAGTTACCCCGGTAGGGGCCGACCCTACACCTTC
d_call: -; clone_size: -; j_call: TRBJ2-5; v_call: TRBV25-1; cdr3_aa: CASSERIVPETQYF; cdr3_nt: TGTGCCAGCAGTGAACGAATCGTCCCAGAGACCCAGTACTTC
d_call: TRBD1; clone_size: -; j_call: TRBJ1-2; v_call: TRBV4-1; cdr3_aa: CASSQRDRGKTF; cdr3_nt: TGCGCCAGCAGCCAACGGGACAGGGGGAAGACCTTC
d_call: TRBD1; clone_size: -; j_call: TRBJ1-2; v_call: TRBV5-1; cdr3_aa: CASSPGQGNGGYTF; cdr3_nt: TGCGCCAGCAGCCCGGGACAGGGGAACGGCGGCTACACCTTC
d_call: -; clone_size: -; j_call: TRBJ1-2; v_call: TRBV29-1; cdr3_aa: CSVQKGGAGYGYTF; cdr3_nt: TGCAGCGTTCAGAAAGGCGGGGCGGGCTATGGCTACACCTTC
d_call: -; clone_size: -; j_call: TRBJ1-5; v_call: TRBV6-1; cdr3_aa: CASSGEYRDKALYSNQPQHF; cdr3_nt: TGTGCCAGCAGTGGAGAGTACCGGGACAAGGCCCTTTATAGCAATCAGCCCCAGCATTTT
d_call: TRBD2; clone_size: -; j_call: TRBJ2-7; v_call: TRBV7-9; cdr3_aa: CASSLALAGGEQYF; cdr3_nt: TGTGCCAGCAGCTTAGCACTAGCGGGTGGCGAGCAGTACTTC
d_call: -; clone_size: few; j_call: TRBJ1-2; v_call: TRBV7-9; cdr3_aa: CASSPAYYGYTF; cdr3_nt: TGTGCCAGCAGTCCCGCGTACTATGGCTACACCTTC
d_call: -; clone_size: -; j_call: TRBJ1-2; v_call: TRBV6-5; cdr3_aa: CASSPWDGYTF; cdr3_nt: TGTGCCAGCAGCCCCTGGGACGGCTACACCTTC
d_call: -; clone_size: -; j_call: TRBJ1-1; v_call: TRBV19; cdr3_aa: CASSIVGGANAEAFF; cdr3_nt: TGTGCCAGTAGTATCGTCGGGGGCGCAAACGCTGAAGCTTTCTTT
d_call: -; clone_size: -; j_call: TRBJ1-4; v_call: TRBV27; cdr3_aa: CASRARGTTNEKLFF; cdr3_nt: TGTGCCAGCAGGGCACGGGGGACGACTAATGAAAAACTGTTTTTT